This T cell receptor (beta chain) was recorded in a study of T cell responses to AZD1222 COVID-19 vaccine. The assay was immunoSEQ multiplex PCR, and TCRdb's table has in-frame clones only and misses some. The sample records 100,000 or so clones, 90% being singletons. With regard to this clone: Its antigen is not known.

The study's findings and limits: Dominant CD4 TCR responses targeted spike regions 160-218 and 743-854. The study reported that nearly half of spike-specific TCRs target unmutated variant regions.

Trimming stripped 1 base from V and 4 bases from J, with 16 bases between. The CDR3 has 15 residues. Looked up from germline, CDR1 is GTSNPN and CDR2 is SVGIG (reference sequence). This sequence joins TRBV30 and TRBJ1-1; the D is unclear. The sequence was obtained from an adult in good health. The input for sequencing was peripheral blood, taken on day 0 of AZD1222 vaccination. The DNA for the CDR3 is TGTGCCTGGAGTGCCAAACTCCGGGCCACCACTGAAGCTTTCTTT. Encoded protein: CAWSAKLRATTEAFF. The full variable domain, completed using reference TRBV30 and TRBJ1-1, is SQTIHQWPATLVQPVGSPLSLECTVEGTSNPNLYWYRQAAGRGLQLLFYSVGIGQISSEVPQNLSASRPQDRQFILSSKKLLLSDSGFYLCAWSAKLRATTEAFFGQGTRLTVV.